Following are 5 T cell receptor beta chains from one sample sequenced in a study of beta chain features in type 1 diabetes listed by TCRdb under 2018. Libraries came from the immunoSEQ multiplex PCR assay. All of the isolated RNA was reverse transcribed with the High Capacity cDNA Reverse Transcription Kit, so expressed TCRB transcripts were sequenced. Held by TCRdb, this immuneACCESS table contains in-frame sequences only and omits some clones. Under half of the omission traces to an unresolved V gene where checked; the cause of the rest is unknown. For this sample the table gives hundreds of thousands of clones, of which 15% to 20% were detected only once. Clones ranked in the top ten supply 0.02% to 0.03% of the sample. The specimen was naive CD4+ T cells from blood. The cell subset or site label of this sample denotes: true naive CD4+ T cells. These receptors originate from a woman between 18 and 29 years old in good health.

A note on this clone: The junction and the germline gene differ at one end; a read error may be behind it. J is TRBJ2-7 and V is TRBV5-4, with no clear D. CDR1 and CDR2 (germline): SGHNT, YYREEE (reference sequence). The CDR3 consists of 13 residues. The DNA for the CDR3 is TGTGCCATCAGCTTGTTTGGCCCGTACGAGCAGTACTTC. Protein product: CAISLFGPYEQYF.

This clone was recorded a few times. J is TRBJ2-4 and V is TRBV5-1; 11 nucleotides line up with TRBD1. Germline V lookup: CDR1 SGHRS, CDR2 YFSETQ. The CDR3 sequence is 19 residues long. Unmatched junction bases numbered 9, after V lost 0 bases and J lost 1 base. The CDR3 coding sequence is TGCGCCAGCAGCTTGGCCGGTGGACAGGGGGCTCGGGCCAAAAACATTCAGTACTTC. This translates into CASSLAGGQGARAKNIQYF. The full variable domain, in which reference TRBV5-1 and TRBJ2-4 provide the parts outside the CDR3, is KAGVTQTPRYLIKTRGQQVTLSCSPISGHRSVSWYQQTPGQGLQFLFEYFSETQRNKGNFPGRFSGRQFSNSRSEMNVSTLELGDSALYLCASSLAGGQGARAKNIQYFGAGTRLSVL.

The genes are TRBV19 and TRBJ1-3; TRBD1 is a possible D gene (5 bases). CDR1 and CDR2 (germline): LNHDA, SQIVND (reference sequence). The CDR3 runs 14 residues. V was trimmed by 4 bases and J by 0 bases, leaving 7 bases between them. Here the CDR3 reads CASSRGSSGNTIYF. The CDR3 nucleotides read TGTGCCAGTAGTAGGGGCAGCTCTGGAAACACCATATATTTT.

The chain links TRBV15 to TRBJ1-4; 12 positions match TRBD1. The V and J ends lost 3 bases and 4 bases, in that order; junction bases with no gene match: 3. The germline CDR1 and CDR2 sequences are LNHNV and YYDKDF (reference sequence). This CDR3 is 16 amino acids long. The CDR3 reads CATSRGQGALNEKLFF. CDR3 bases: TGTGCCACCAGCAGGGGACAGGGGGCCCTTAATGAAAAACTGTTTTTT. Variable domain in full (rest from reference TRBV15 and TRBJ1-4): DAMVIQNPRYQVTQFGKPVTLSCSQTLNHNVMYWYQQKSSQAPKLLFHYYDKDFNNEADTPDNFQSRRPNTSFCFLDIRSPGLGDTAMYLCATSRGQGALNEKLFFGSGTQLSVL.

The CDR3 sequence: CASSLGGVLNEQFF. CDR3 coding DNA: TGTGCCAGCAGCTTAGGAGGGGTCCTCAATGAGCAGTTCTTC. The rearrangement joins TRBV7-9 to TRBJ2-1; either TRBD1 or TRBD2 may supply D (5 bases each). V lost 1 base, J lost 6 bases, and 10 bases lay in between. CDR1 is SEHNR and CDR2 is FQNEAQ in the germline V gene (reference sequence). The CDR3 consists of 14 residues.